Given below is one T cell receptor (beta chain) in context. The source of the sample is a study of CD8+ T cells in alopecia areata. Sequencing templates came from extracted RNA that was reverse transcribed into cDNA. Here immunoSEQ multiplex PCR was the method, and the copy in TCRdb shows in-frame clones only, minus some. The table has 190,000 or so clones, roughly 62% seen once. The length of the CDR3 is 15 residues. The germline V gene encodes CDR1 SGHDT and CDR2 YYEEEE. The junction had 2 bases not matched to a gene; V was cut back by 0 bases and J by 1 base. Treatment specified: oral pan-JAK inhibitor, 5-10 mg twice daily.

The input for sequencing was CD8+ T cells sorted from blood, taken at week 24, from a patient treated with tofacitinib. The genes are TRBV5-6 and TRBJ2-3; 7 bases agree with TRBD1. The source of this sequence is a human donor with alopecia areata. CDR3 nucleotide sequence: TGTGCCAGCAGCTTGGGACAGGGCGGCACAGATACGCAGTATTTT. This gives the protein CASSLGQGGTDTQYF.